Included here is one TCR beta chain sequence, with context. The data stem from a study of long-term antiretroviral therapy in people with HIV. This CDR3 is 14 amino acids long. After removal of 4 bases from V and 9 bases from J, the junction contained 5 bases not matched to a gene. Germline CDR1 reads SGHDT; CDR2 reads YYEEEE. They ran version v3.0 of the immunoSEQ assay at survey level. For each individual sample, sequencing targeted roughly 40,000-50,000 T-cell genomes. Some clones are missing from TCRdb's copy, which holds only in-frame ones; the method was immunoSEQ multiplex PCR. The sample lists around 21,000 clones; around 84% were seen once.

Sequencing was performed on unsorted PBMCs, taken 1.9 years after starting antiretroviral therapy. The receptor's source is a woman aged 45-65 years with HIV. The V gene is TRBV5-6, the J gene TRBJ1-6; 9 bases map to TRBD1. CDR3: CASSPTGGPSPLHF. The CDR3 coding sequence is TGTGCCAGCAGCCCAACAGGGGGCCCTTCACCCCTCCACTTT.